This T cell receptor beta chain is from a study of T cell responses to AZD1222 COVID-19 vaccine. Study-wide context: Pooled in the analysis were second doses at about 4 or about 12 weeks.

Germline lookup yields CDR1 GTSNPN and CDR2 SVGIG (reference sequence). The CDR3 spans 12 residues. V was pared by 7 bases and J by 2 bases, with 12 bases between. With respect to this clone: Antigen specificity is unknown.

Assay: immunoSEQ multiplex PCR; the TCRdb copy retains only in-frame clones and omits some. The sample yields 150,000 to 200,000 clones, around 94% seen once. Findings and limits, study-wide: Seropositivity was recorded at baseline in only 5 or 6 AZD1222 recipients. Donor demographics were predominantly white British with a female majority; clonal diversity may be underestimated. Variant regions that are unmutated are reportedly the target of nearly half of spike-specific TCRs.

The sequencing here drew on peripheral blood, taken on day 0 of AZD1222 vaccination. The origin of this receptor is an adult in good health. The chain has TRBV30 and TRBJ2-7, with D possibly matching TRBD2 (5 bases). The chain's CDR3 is CASRRRTYEQYF. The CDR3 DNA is TGTGCCTCTCGGAGGAGGACCTACGAGCAGTACTTC.